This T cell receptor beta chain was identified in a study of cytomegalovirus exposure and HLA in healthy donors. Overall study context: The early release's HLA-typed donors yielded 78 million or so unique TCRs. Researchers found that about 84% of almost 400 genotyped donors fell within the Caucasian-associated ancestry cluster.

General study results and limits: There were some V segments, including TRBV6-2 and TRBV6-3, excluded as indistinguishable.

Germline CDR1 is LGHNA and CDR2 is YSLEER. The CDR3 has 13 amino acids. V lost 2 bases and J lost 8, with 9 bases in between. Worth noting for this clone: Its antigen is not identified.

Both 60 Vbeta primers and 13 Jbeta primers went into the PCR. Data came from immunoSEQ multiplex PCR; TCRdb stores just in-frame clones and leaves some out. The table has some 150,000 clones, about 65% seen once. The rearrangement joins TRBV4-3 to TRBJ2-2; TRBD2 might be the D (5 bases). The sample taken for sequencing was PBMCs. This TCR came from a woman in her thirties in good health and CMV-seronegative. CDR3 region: CASSQPREGELFF. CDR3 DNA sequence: TGCGCCAGCAGCCAACCCCGGGAAGGGGAGCTGTTTTTT.